The 10 T cell receptor beta chains below were found in one sample sequenced in a study of identical twins. Via MiXCR, TCRdb re-called the 5' RACE reads, giving one row per CDR3 protein. Of hundreds of thousands of distinct CDR3 sequences in the sample, under 10% were seen once. Another study also made use of these data, one on yellow fever vaccine responses in identical twins.

The sequenced sample was memory (CD45RO+) T cells sorted from blood. Every receptor here comes from a woman between 18 and 30 years old in good health.

In this sample, this clonotype turned up many times. The J gene is TRBJ1-1, the V gene TRBV5-1, with D possibly TRBD1 on 5 matching bases. The V gene lost 2 bases and the J gene lost 8 bases, with 19 bases spanning the gap. Germline values: CDR1 SGHRS, CDR2 YFSETQ. The CDR3 totals 15 residues. CDR3 bases: TGCGCCAGCAGCTTCGAGGGGTTGGACCCAGGGGAAGCTTTCTTT. It yields the protein CASSFEGLDPGEAFF. The whole variable domain, remainder taken from reference TRBV5-1 and TRBJ1-1, is KAGVTQTPRYLIKTRGQQVTLSCSPISGHRSVSWYQQTPGQGLQFLFEYFSETQRNKGNFPGRFSGRQFSNSRSEMNVSTLELGDSALYLCASSFEGLDPGEAFFGQGTRLTVV.

This clonotype was counted a few times. The rearrangement links TRBV5-4 to TRBJ2-3; possibly TRBD2 for D (5 bases). The CDR3 contains 13 residues. Germline V gene data show CDR1 as SGHNT and CDR2 as YYREEE (reference sequence). V was clipped by 4 bases and J by 3 bases, with 9 bases between them. CDR3 in amino acids: CASSRTGTDTQYF. The CDR3 DNA reads as TGTGCCAGCAGCCGGACTGGAACAGATACGCAGTATTTT.

CDR3 in amino acids: CASSYSVGMGGANVLTF. The CDR3 coding sequence is TGTGCCAGCAGTTACTCGGTGGGCATGGGTGGGGCCAACGTCCTGACTTTC. The genes are TRBV6-5 and TRBJ2-6; D gene unclear. Trimming cost V 0 bases and J 3 bases, with 12 bases left between them. The CDR3 covers 17 residues. In germline, CDR1 is MNHEY, CDR2 SVGAGI.

This clonotype has ten or more counts. The chain links TRBV6-2 or TRBV6-3 to TRBJ1-5; TRBD1 matches 9 bases. V lost 6 bases to trimming and J lost 7 bases; unmatched junction nucleotides: 10. Germline V gene lookup returns CDR1 MNHEY and CDR2 SVGEGT. The CDR3 consists of 15 residues. CDR3 residues: CASSSTGGSGQPQHF. The CDR3 region has the DNA TGTGCCAGCAGCTCCACAGGGGGCTCGGGGCAGCCCCAGCATTTT.

CDR3 nucleotides: TGCGCCAGCAGCTTTTCTAGCGGGAGTGTGGATACGCAGTATTTT. Its protein is CASSFSSGSVDTQYF. The J gene is TRBJ2-3, the V gene TRBV5-1; TRBD2 agrees at 10 bases. The germline CDR1 and CDR2 sequences are SGHRS and YFSETQ. V lost 2 bases to trimming and J lost 6 bases; unmatched junction nucleotides: 6. The CDR3 sequence is 15 residues long.

This clonotype was detected only a few times. The chain recombines TRBV11-2 with TRBJ2-1; TRBD2 agrees at 11 bases. Germline CDR1 reads SGHAT; CDR2 reads FQNNGV. V was pared by 5 bases and J by 15 bases, with 15 bases of the junction left unmatched. This CDR3 region has 15 residues. The CDR3 region is CASSAGTSGYNSLFF. DNA of the CDR3: TGTGCCAGCAGCGCCGGGACTAGCGGATACAATAGTTTGTTCTTC.

The V gene is TRBV28, the J gene TRBJ2-7; 7 nucleotides agree with TRBD1. After removal of 5 bases from V and 3 bases from J, the junction contained 10 bases not matched to a gene. The CDR3 sequence is 15 residues long. Germline values: CDR1 MDHEN, CDR2 SYDVKM. The CDR3 DNA follows: TGTGCCAGCAGTCCCCCCGGGACAGCCAACTACGAGCAGTACTTC. Its protein product is CASSPPGTANYEQYF. The variable domain in full, with the rest retrieved from reference TRBV28 and TRBJ2-7, is DVKVTQSSRYLVKRTGEKVFLECVQDMDHENMFWYRQDPGLGLRLIYFSYDVKMKEKGDIPEGYSVSREKKERFSLILESASTNQTSMYLCASSPPGTANYEQYFGPGTRLTVT.

The rearrangement links TRBV14 to TRBJ1-2; D uncertain. Deletions cut 2 bases from V and 5 bases from J, with 9 bases between. Germline CDR1 reads SGHDN; CDR2 reads FVKESK. CDR3 length: 13 residues. The CDR3 is CASSQPVQYGYTF. The CDR3, as DNA: TGTGCCAGCAGCCAACCAGTCCAGTATGGCTACACCTTC.

This clonotype was seen a few times. The chain links TRBV18 to TRBJ2-2; no clear D gene. Between the trimmed V and J ends, which lost 4 bases and 2 bases, there was a span of 8 bases. The germline V gene has CDR1 KGHSH and CDR2 LQKENI. The CDR3 has 14 residues. This CDR3 reads CASSQNRNTGELFF. The CDR3 DNA sequence: TGTGCCAGCTCACAAAACAGAAACACCGGGGAGCTGTTTTTT.

The CDR3 is CASAPGGLSSSYNEQFF. The CDR3 nucleotides read TGTGCCAGCGCCCCTGGGGGACTGTCCAGCTCCTACAATGAGCAGTTCTTC. This chain links TRBV6-2 or TRBV6-3 with TRBJ2-1; TRBD2 might be the D (6 bases). V shed 8 bases and J shed 0 bases, with 20 bases lying between them. The CDR3 has 17 amino acids. The germline CDR1 and CDR2 sequences are MNHEY and SVGEGT.